This TCR beta chain was recovered during a study of OX40 agonist ivuxolimab in advanced cancers. Produced via immunoSEQ multiplex PCR; TCRdb's table is partial and in-frame only. The sample includes tens of thousands of clones, 70% to 90% of them seen just once. The CDR3 totals 12 residues. V dropped 2 bases and J dropped 7 bases, with 8 bases sitting between them. Germline V CDR1 and CDR2: MNHNY, SVGAGI (reference sequence). Sequenced here: CD4+ or CD8+ T cells sorted from blood, sampled in a trial of the OX40 agonist ivuxolimab. The V gene is TRBV6-6, the J gene TRBJ1-1; no firm D call. The TCR originated in an adult with an advanced solid tumor such as melanoma, head and neck, liver or kidney cancer. The CDR3, as DNA: TGTGCCAGCAGTTACCCCACGAGTGAAGCTTTCTTT. Its translation: CASSYPTSEAFF.